The rows below give T cell receptor beta chains drawn from one sample of a study of cytomegalovirus exposure and HLA in healthy donors. Here immunoSEQ multiplex PCR was the method, and the copy in TCRdb shows in-frame clones only, minus some. The sample has 150,000 to 200,000 clones, about 80% seen once. The sequenced material came from PBMCs. These receptors all stem from a middle-aged woman in good health and CMV-seronegative. Each CDR3 is given with its conserved first and last residue. Fields, in order: clone size, D gene, J gene, V gene, CDR3 DNA, CDR3 protein. D genes are given only for firm matches. Some rows mark clone size as missing; the rest say once, few, many or name a class of expanded clone.

size: NA; D: TRBD1; J: TRBJ2-5; V: TRBV11-2; DNA: TGTGCCAGCAGCTCGGACAGGGGAGAGACCCAGTACTTC; CDR3: CASSSDRGETQYF
size: NA; D: TRBD2; J: TRBJ2-2; V: TRBV7-8; DNA: TGTGCCAGCAGCCTAGGGGGGAGACTAGCGGGAGCAGCCGGGGAGCTGTTTTTT; CDR3: CASSLGGRLAGAAGELFF
size: once; D: TRBD2; J: TRBJ2-2; V: TRBV9; DNA: TGTGCCAGCAGCGTTAGGGAGACTAGCAGCGTGGGCGGGGAGCTGTTTTTT; CDR3: CASSVRETSSVGGELFF
size: NA; D: TRBD1; J: TRBJ1-4; V: TRBV5-4; DNA: TGTGCCAGCAGCAACAGACAGGGGAGGTACGAAAAACTGTTTTTT; CDR3: CASSNRQGRYEKLFF
size: NA; D: TRBD1; J: TRBJ2-1; V: TRBV19; DNA: TGTGCCAGTAGTGGTCGGACAGGGGGGGTTGATGAGCAGTTCTTC; CDR3: CASSGRTGGVDEQFF
size: few; D: NA; J: TRBJ1-2; V: TRBV4-3; DNA: TGCGCCAGCAGCCTCTCGGACAGAAACTATGGCTACACCTTC; CDR3: CASSLSDRNYGYTF
size: NA; D: TRBD1; J: TRBJ1-1; V: TRBV6-5; DNA: TGTGCCAGCAGGACCCGGACAGGGGGGAGGAGAGCTTTCTTT; CDR3: CASRTRTGGRRAFF
size: NA; D: TRBD2; J: TRBJ2-3; V: TRBV5-1; DNA: TGCGCCAGCAGCATGGGACTAGCGGGAGATACGCAGTATTTT; CDR3: CASSMGLAGDTQYF
size: NA; D: TRBD2; J: TRBJ2-7; V: TRBV29-1; DNA: TGCAGCGTGTTTAGCGGGAGGGCATACGAGCAGTACTTC; CDR3: CSVFSGRAYEQYF
size: NA; D: TRBD2; J: TRBJ2-3; V: TRBV5-1; DNA: TGCGCCAGCAGCTTGAGCGGGGGTTCAGATACGCAGTATTTT; CDR3: CASSLSGGSDTQYF
size: NA; D: NA; J: TRBJ2-7; V: TRBV19; DNA: TGTGCCAGTAGCCCTTCAGGGGCGAACCTACTGGGGGAGCAGTACTTC; CDR3: CASSPSGANLLGEQYF
size: NA; D: NA; J: TRBJ2-1; V: TRBV9; DNA: TGTGCCAGCAGCGCCTTTAGCCCACCTACCTACAATGAGCAGTTCTTC; CDR3: CASSAFSPPTYNEQFF
size: NA; D: NA; J: TRBJ1-1; V: TRBV5-1; DNA: TGCGCCAGCAGCTTGGACGGGAATCGTGAAGCTTTCTTT; CDR3: CASSLDGNREAFF
size: NA; D: NA; J: TRBJ1-2; V: TRBV7-9; DNA: TGTGCCAGCAGCTACAACCTCTATGGCTACACCTTC; CDR3: CASSYNLYGYTF
size: NA; D: TRBD2; J: TRBJ2-1; V: TRBV6-5; DNA: TGTGCCAGCAGTTGGCGCAGACTAGCGGGAGGGGGTGAGCAGTTCTTC; CDR3: CASSWRRLAGGGEQFF
size: NA; D: TRBD1; J: TRBJ2-1; V: TRBV19; DNA: TGTGCCAGTAGTATTACGGGACAGGGGGTGGATTGGGGTGAGCAGTTCTTC; CDR3: CASSITGQGVDWGEQFF
size: NA; D: TRBD1; J: TRBJ2-6; V: TRBV19; DNA: TGTGCCAGTAGGGTCACCGGGACAGGGACTTCTGGGGCCAACGTCCTGACTTTC; CDR3: CASRVTGTGTSGANVLTF
size: NA; D: NA; J: TRBJ1-2; V: TRBV19; DNA: TGTGCCAGTAGTATAACAGGAGGGGGGGGTGGCTACACCTTC; CDR3: CASSITGGGGGYTF
size: once; D: NA; J: TRBJ2-3; V: TRBV7-8; DNA: TGTGCCAGCAGCTTAGGGCAGACAGATACGCAGTATTTT; CDR3: CASSLGQTDTQYF
size: NA; D: NA; J: TRBJ2-1; V: TRBV7-2; DNA: TGTGCCAGCAGCTTAAGGACAGCGCACTACAATGAGCAGTTCTTC; CDR3: CASSLRTAHYNEQFF
size: NA; D: TRBD1; J: TRBJ1-1; V: TRBV6-5; DNA: TGTGCCAGCATCGAAAGAGACAGGGCCAAAGCTTTCTTT; CDR3: CASIERDRAKAFF
size: NA; D: NA; J: TRBJ2-6; V: TRBV27; DNA: TGTGCCAGCAGTTTTATGTCCTCTGGGGCCAACGTCCTGACTTTC; CDR3: CASSFMSSGANVLTF
size: NA; D: NA; J: TRBJ1-1; V: TRBV5-4; DNA: TGTGCCAGCAGCTCGGACACTGAAGCTTTCTTT; CDR3: CASSSDTEAFF
size: NA; D: NA; J: TRBJ2-1; V: TRBV21-1; DNA: TGTGCCAGCAGCAAAGGGGGAGTGCCGAAGCAGTTCTTC; CDR3: CASSKGGVPKQFF
size: NA; D: NA; J: TRBJ2-3; V: TRBV6-6; DNA: TGTGCCAGCAGTAGGGACTGGACGGACACAGATACGCAGTATTTT; CDR3: CASSRDWTDTDTQYF
size: NA; D: NA; J: TRBJ1-4; V: TRBV5-8; DNA: TGTGCCAGCAGCAGCAGACAGGCTTATAATGAAAAACTGTTTTTT; CDR3: CASSSRQAYNEKLFF
size: NA; D: TRBD1; J: TRBJ2-1; V: TRBV10-3; DNA: TGTGCCATCAGTGCTGGGGGACAGAACAATGAGCAGTTCTTC; CDR3: CAISAGGQNNEQFF
size: NA; D: NA; J: TRBJ2-5; V: TRBV9; DNA: TGTGCCAGCAGCGTAAGGTTATCGGAGGTGGAGACCCAGTACTTC; CDR3: CASSVRLSEVETQYF
size: NA; D: TRBD1; J: TRBJ2-3; V: TRBV7-3; DNA: TGTGCCAGCAGCTTAAATACAGGGGGCACAGATACGCAGTATTTT; CDR3: CASSLNTGGTDTQYF
size: NA; D: TRBD2; J: TRBJ2-1; V: TRBV4-2; DNA: TGTGCCAGCAGCCGCAGATCTCCTTACGGGGGGAGGGCCTCGTACAATGAGCAGTTCTTC; CDR3: CASSRRSPYGGRASYNEQFF
size: NA; D: TRBD2; J: TRBJ2-7; V: TRBV4-3; DNA: TGCGCCAGCAGCCAAGGGGGACTAGCGGGGCCCTACGAGCAGTACTTC; CDR3: CASSQGGLAGPYEQYF
size: NA; D: TRBD2; J: TRBJ2-2; V: TRBV30; DNA: TGTGCCTGGAGGGATTGGGGGGGCACCGGGGAGCTGTTTTTT; CDR3: CAWRDWGGTGELFF
size: NA; D: TRBD2; J: TRBJ2-1; V: TRBV11-3; DNA: TGTGCCAGCAGCCTCACTAGCGGGAGCTCAGGTGAGCAGTTCTTC; CDR3: CASSLTSGSSGEQFF
size: once; D: NA; J: TRBJ2-3; V: TRBV5-1; DNA: TGCGCCAGCAGCGAGGACGGGATTCTTACCGATACGCAGTATTTT; CDR3: CASSEDGILTDTQYF
size: NA; D: NA; J: TRBJ2-2; V: TRBV7-2; DNA: TGTGCCAGCAGCCACTATAGGCAGGGGAACACCGGGGAGCTGTTTTTT; CDR3: CASSHYRQGNTGELFF
size: NA; D: NA; J: TRBJ2-2; V: TRBV9; DNA: TGTGCCAGCAGCGTCACGGATCGGACAGCTAACACCGGGGAGCTGTTTTTT; CDR3: CASSVTDRTANTGELFF
size: NA; D: NA; J: TRBJ2-1; V: TRBV19; DNA: TGTGCCAGTAACCAGGGTGTAGACAATGAGCAGTTCTTC; CDR3: CASNQGVDNEQFF
size: NA; D: NA; J: TRBJ1-2; V: TRBV7-9; DNA: TGTTCCAGCAGCTTAAACCGGGACACTGGCTACACCTTC; CDR3: CSSSLNRDTGYTF
size: NA; D: NA; J: TRBJ1-6; V: TRBV29-1; DNA: TGCAGCGAGCTTACAGGATATAATTCACCCCTCCACTTT; CDR3: CSELTGYNSPLHF
size: NA; D: NA; J: TRBJ1-6; V: TRBV10-3; DNA: TGTGCCATCTCTGATACGGGACGCGGGGACTCACCCCTCCACTTT; CDR3: CAISDTGRGDSPLHF
size: NA; D: TRBD1; J: TRBJ1-3; V: TRBV5-6; DNA: TGTGCCAGCAGCCCGACAGGGTTTAACTCTGGAAACACCATATATTTT; CDR3: CASSPTGFNSGNTIYF